This entry lists 24 T cell receptor beta chains sequenced from one sample in a study of blood T cell repertoires in COVID-19. Data came from immunoSEQ multiplex PCR; TCRdb stores just in-frame clones and leaves some out. The repertoire holds roughly 250,000 clones, with around 85% as singletons. The sample comprised peripheral blood. The receptor source for this set is a human donor with COVID-19, enrolled during active disease. The donor label of this sample is uncertain.

J is TRBJ2-7 and V is TRBV3-1 (or the pseudogene TRBV3-2); a weak D match, TRBD2 (6 bases). This CDR3 has 15 residues. The germline CDR1 and CDR2 sequences are LGHDT and YNNKEL (reference sequence). The V gene lost 2 bases and the J gene lost 3 bases, with 14 bases spanning the gap. The DNA of the CDR3 is TGTGCCAGCAGCCAACTAAGGACTAACCTCTACGAGCAGTACTTC. Its translation is CASSQLRTNLYEQYF.

V usage is TRBV5-5 and J usage is TRBJ1-6; TRBD1 matches at 9 bases. Germline lookup yields CDR1 SGHKS and CDR2 YYEKEE (reference sequence). V lost 4 bases, J lost 8 bases, and 4 bases stayed unmatched. The CDR3 is 14 amino acids. The CDR3 DNA follows: TGTGCCAGCAGCACTCGGGACAGGGATTCACCCCTCCACTTT. It translates to CASSTRDRDSPLHF. The variable domain in full, completed from reference TRBV5-5 and TRBJ1-6, reads DAGVTQSPTHLIKTRGQQVTLRCSPISGHKSVSWYQQVLGQGPQFIFQYYEKEERGRGNFPDRFSARQFPNYSSELNVNALLLGDSALYLCASSTRDRDSPLHFGNGTRLTVT.

The rearrangement joins TRBV9 to TRBJ1-2, with 8 nucleotides matching TRBD1. Per germline, CDR1 SGDLS and CDR2 YYNGEE. This CDR3 contains 14 residues. V dropped 4 bases and J dropped 8; count of bases not matched to a gene: 10. The CDR3 bases are TGTGCCAGCAGCACGCGGACAGGGCACCGCGGCTACACCTTC. Encoded protein: CASSTRTGHRGYTF.

V and J are TRBV7-8 and TRBJ2-7; D unresolved. The V gene's germline CDR1 is SGHVS and CDR2 FQNEAQ. Trimming cost V 0 bases and J 2 bases, with 20 bases left between them. The CDR3 has 18 residues. The CDR3 loop reads CASSLAQDTDELAYEQYF. The DNA of the CDR3 is TGTGCCAGCAGCTTAGCGCAAGACACCGACGAGTTGGCCTACGAGCAGTACTTC.

The rearrangement links TRBV4-1 to TRBJ1-4; 9 nucleotides match TRBD1. V trimming: 2 bases; J trimming: 6 bases; junction bases outside the gene matches: 16. This CDR3 has 19 residues. CDR1 MGHRA and CDR2 YSYEKL come from the germline V gene. The CDR3 region is CASSQRGGTGQGRDEKLFF. CDR3 in DNA: TGCGCCAGCAGCCAAAGGGGGGGGACAGGGCAAGGGCGGGATGAAAAACTGTTTTTT.

The V call is TRBV18, the J call TRBJ1-5; 7 bases map to TRBD1. Germline-derived CDR1 and CDR2 are KGHSH and LQKENI. This CDR3 is 15 amino acids long. J was trimmed by 7 bases and V by 1 base; bases with no gene match: 7. CDR3 DNA: TGTGCCAGCTCACCACGACAGGGCAGTGGGCAGCCCCAGCATTTT. Amino acid sequence: CASSPRQGSGQPQHF.

This CDR3 is CANLGGGNQPQHF. CDR3 in DNA: TGTGCCAACCTAGGCGGGGGGAATCAGCCCCAGCATTTT. This sequence joins TRBV21-1 and TRBJ1-5. TRBV21-1 is a known pseudogene. This CDR3 comprises 13 residues.

V usage is TRBV9 and J usage is TRBJ2-1, with 11 nucleotides matching TRBD2. V was clipped by 5 bases and J by 9 bases; unmatched bases: 10. Germline V gene data show CDR1 as SGDLS and CDR2 as YYNGEE. The CDR3 covers 15 residues. The CDR3 protein is CASSALAGEGGEQFF. The CDR3 DNA reads TGTGCCAGCAGTGCACTAGCGGGAGAAGGGGGTGAGCAGTTCTTC. The entire variable domain, with the rest obtained from reference TRBV9 and TRBJ2-1, is as follows: DSGVTQTPKHLITATGQRVTLRCSPRSGDLSVYWYQQSLDQGLQFLIQYYNGEERAKGNILERFSAQQFPDLHSELNLSSLELGDSALYFCASSALAGEGGEQFFGPGTRLTVL.

The rearrangement links TRBV5-1 to TRBJ2-3; 12 bases agree with TRBD2. The CDR3 is 16 residues long. With V trimmed by 4 bases and J by 3 bases, 6 bases remained unmatched. Germline CDR1 is SGHRS and CDR2 is YFSETQ. CDR3 sequence: CASSNDLAGGTDTQYF. DNA for the CDR3: TGCGCCAGCAGCAACGATCTAGCGGGAGGGACAGATACGCAGTATTTT. Supplemented by reference TRBV5-1 and TRBJ2-3, the full variable domain reads KAGVTQTPRYLIKTRGQQVTLSCSPISGHRSVSWYQQTPGQGLQFLFEYFSETQRNKGNFPGRFSGRQFSNSRSEMNVSTLELGDSALYLCASSNDLAGGTDTQYFGPGTRLTVL.

The gene calls are TRBV20-1 and TRBJ1-1; D is perhaps TRBD1 (5 bases). Germline lookup yields CDR1 DFQATT and CDR2 SNEGSKA (reference sequence). Trimming left V 3 bases short and J 0 bases short, with 8 bases between. The CDR3 extends over 13 amino acids. The CDR3 region has the DNA TGCAGTGCTAGTTCAGGGTTGAACACTGAAGCTTTCTTT. It translates to CSASSGLNTEAFF.

This chain connects TRBV5-1 to TRBJ1-3, with D unresolved. CDR3 length: 14 amino acids. V lost 4 bases, J lost 0 bases, and 8 bases lay in between. The V gene's germline CDR1 is SGHRS and CDR2 YFSETQ. In DNA, the CDR3 is TGCGCCAGCAGCCTGAGTATCTCTGGAAACACCATATATTTT. Encoded protein: CASSLSISGNTIYF.

This sequence joins TRBV9 and TRBJ1-3, with a tentative D call TRBD1 (6 bases). CDR3 size: 15 residues. Trimming cost V 4 bases and J 0 bases, with 11 bases left between them. CDR1 is SGDLS, CDR2 YYNGEE, per germline. The CDR3: CASSTRTDSGNTIYF. The CDR3 DNA reads as TGTGCCAGCAGCACAAGGACAGACTCTGGAAACACCATATATTTT.

The chain carries TRBV7-2 and TRBJ2-5; D is unresolved. The V gene lost 1 base and the J gene lost 1 base, with 10 bases spanning the gap. The CDR3 is made up of 15 amino acids. The germline V gene has CDR1 SGHTA and CDR2 FQGNSA. This chain's CDR3 is CASSLVRGAQETQYF. CDR3 bases: TGTGCCAGCAGCTTAGTTCGTGGAGCCCAAGAGACCCAGTACTTC.

CDR3: CASSLRQGGNTGELFF. CDR3 sequence (DNA): TGTGCCAGCTCACTCCGACAGGGGGGGAACACCGGGGAGCTGTTTTTT. V gene TRBV18 combines with J gene TRBJ2-2, with 9 bases identical to TRBD1. V shed 4 bases, J shed 1 base, and the junction held 4 bases outside the gene matches. Germline values: CDR1 KGHSH, CDR2 LQKENI. CDR3 length: 16 residues.

This clone was detected a few times. The chain combines TRBV11-2 with TRBJ1-2, with no clear D. The CDR3 covers 14 residues. V gave up 3 bases and J gave up 4 bases, with 12 bases separating them. CDR1 is SGHAT and CDR2 is FQNNGV in the germline V gene. This chain's CDR3 is CASSFTGDFYGYTF. CDR3 nucleotide sequence: TGTGCCAGCAGCTTTACCGGAGATTTCTATGGCTACACCTTC. Full variable domain (missing parts from reference TRBV11-2 and TRBJ1-2): EAGVAQSPRYKIIEKRQSVAFWCNPISGHATLYWYQQILGQGPKLLIQFQNNGVVDDSQLPKDRFSAERLKGVDSTLKIQPAKLEDSAVYLCASSFTGDFYGYTFGSGTRLTVV.

The chain carries TRBV4-3 and TRBJ1-4, with a weak D call TRBD1 (5 bases). Germline-derived CDR1 and CDR2 are LGHNA and YSLEER. V lost 0 bases and J lost 8, with 13 bases in between. The CDR3 runs to 15 residues. CDR3 amino acids: CASSQDLGEEEKLFF. The CDR3 DNA sequence: TGCGCCAGCAGCCAAGATTTGGGGGAGGAAGAAAAACTGTTTTTT.

The rearrangement uses TRBV7-3 and TRBJ2-1, with a weak D call TRBD2 (5 bases). Germline CDR1 and CDR2: SGHTA and FQGTGA. Trimming took 4 bases from V and 6 from J, leaving 10 bases between them. CDR3 length equals 13 residues. CDR3 sequence (DNA): TGTGCCAGCAGCTCCCTGGAGGCCAATGAGCAGTTCTTC. Translated: CASSSLEANEQFF.

The chain couples TRBV6-6 to TRBJ1-1; 7 positions match TRBD1. From germline, CDR1 is MNHNY and CDR2 SVGAGI (reference sequence). The CDR3 is 15 amino acids. V lost 5 bases, J lost 0 bases, and 6 bases stayed unmatched. The DNA of the CDR3 is TGTGCCAGCAGTCCAAGACAGGGATTGAACACTGAAGCTTTCTTT. Translating it yields CASSPRQGLNTEAFF.

V usage is TRBV6-5 and J usage is TRBJ1-6, with D uncertain. Germline CDR1 MNHEY, CDR2 SVGAGI. This CDR3 is 13 amino acids long. V lost 6 bases and J lost 10, with 13 bases in between. The CDR3 spells CASRGYSGSPLHF. The CDR3 DNA is TGTGCCAGCAGAGGTTACAGCGGCTCACCCCTCCACTTT.

The V gene is TRBV28, the J gene TRBJ1-2; D not certain. Deletions cut 6 bases from V and 3 bases from J, with 17 bases between. Looked up from germline, CDR1 is MDHEN and CDR2 is SYDVKM. The CDR3 is 15 amino acids. This CDR3 reads CASRPVGSVDYGYTF. CDR3 bases: TGTGCCAGCAGACCCGTCGGGTCCGTTGACTATGGCTACACCTTC.

This chain links TRBV6-5 with TRBJ2-7; D is perhaps TRBD2 (5 bases). Germline V gene lookup returns CDR1 MNHEY and CDR2 SVGAGI. The CDR3 is 15 amino acids. The germline V and J ends were trimmed by 6 bases and 4 bases, with 19 bases remaining between them. CDR3 sequence: CASRSFLAISYEQYF. The DNA of the CDR3 is TGTGCCAGCAGGAGTTTCTTAGCGATTTCGTACGAGCAGTACTTC.

The chain joins TRBV19 to TRBJ1-5; D not certain. With 1 base removed from V and 1 base from J, the gap between germline ends came to 11 bases. The CDR3 consists of 16 residues. CDR1 and CDR2 (germline): LNHDA, SQIVND (reference sequence). CDR3 DNA: TGTGCCAGTAGTATAGTCCAGGCAGTGAGCAATCAGCCCCAGCATTTT. It specifies CASSIVQAVSNQPQHF.

This clone occurred a few times. This chain uses TRBV30 with TRBJ1-2; D gene unclear. CDR1 is GTSNPN and CDR2 is SVGIG in the germline V gene (reference sequence). This CDR3 contains 14 residues. V was cut by 2 bases and J by 0 bases, with 10 bases left in between. The CDR3 DNA follows: TGTGCCTGGAGTAGACTCCTAGCTAACTATGGCTACACCTTC. Translation: CAWSRLLANYGYTF.

The chain links TRBV7-2 to TRBJ2-1; D is unresolved. Germline values: CDR1 SGHTA, CDR2 FQGNSA. Trimming removed 6 bases from V and 5 bases from J, with 11 bases in between. This CDR3 region has 13 residues. In nucleotides, the CDR3 is TGTGCCAGCAGTCGTTCTAGTAACAATGAGCAGTTCTTC. Its protein product is CASSRSSNNEQFF.